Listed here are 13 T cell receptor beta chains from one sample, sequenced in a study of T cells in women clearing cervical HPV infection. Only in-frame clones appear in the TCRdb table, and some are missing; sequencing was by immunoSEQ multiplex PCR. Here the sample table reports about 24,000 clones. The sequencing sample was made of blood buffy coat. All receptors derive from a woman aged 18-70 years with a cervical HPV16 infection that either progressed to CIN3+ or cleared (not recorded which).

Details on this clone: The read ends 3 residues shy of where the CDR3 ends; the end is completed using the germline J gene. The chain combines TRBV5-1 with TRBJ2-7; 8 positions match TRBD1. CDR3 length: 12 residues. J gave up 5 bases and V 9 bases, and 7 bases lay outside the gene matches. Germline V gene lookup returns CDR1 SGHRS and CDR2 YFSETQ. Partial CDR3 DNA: TGCGCCACTTCAGGGGGCCGGCACGAG. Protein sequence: CATSGGRHE. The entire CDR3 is CATSGGRHEQYF. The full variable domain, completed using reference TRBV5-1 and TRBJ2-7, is KAGVTQTPRYLIKTRGQQVTLSCSPISGHRSVSWYQQTPGQGLQFLFEYFSETQRNKGNFPGRFSGRQFSNSRSEMNVSTLELGDSALYLCATSGGRHEQYFGPGTRLTVT.

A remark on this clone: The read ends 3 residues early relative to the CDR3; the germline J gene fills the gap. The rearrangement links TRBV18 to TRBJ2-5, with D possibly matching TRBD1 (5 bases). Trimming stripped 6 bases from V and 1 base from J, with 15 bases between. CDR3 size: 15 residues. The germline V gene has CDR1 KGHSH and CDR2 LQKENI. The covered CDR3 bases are TGTGCCAGCTCCCTCGAGCAGGGTACCCAAGAGACC. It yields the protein CASSLEQGTQET. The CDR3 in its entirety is CASSLEQGTQETQYF.

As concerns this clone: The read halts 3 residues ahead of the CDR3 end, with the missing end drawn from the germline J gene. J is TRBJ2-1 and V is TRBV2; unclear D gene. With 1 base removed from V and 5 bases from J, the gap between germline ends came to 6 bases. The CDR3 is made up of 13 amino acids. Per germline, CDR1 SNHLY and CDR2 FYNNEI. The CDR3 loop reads CASSEELDNEQFF. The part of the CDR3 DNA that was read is TGTGCCAGCAGTGAAGAGCTAGACAATGAG.

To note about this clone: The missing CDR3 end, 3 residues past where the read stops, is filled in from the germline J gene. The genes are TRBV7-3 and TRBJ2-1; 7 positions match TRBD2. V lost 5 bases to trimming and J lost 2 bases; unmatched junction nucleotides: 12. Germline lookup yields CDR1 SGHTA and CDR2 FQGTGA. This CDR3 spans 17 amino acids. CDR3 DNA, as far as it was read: TGTGCCAGCAGCCAGCAGACTAGCCTATACACCTACAATGAG. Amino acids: CASSQQTSLYTYNE. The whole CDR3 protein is CASSQQTSLYTYNEQFF.

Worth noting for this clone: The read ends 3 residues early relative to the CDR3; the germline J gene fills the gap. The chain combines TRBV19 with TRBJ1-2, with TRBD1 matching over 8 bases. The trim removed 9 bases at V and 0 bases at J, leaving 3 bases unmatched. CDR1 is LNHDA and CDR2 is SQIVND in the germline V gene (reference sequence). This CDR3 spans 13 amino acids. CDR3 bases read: TGTGCCAGCCGGACAGGGTCTAACTATGGC. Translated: CASRTGSNYG. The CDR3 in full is CASRTGSNYGYTF.

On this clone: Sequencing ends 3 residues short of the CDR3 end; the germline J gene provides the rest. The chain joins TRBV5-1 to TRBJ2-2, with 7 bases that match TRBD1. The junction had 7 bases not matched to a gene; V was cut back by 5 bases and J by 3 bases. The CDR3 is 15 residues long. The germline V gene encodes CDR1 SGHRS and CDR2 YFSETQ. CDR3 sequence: CASRKGDRDTGELFF. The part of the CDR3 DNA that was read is TGCGCCAGCAGGAAGGGGGACAGAGACACCGGGGAG.

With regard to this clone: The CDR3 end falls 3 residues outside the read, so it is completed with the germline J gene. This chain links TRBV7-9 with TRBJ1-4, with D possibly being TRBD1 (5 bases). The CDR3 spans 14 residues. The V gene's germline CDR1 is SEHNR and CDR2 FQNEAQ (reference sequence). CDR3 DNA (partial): TGTGCCAGCAGCCCTTTCTCTGGGGCCAACGTA. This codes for CASSPFSGANV. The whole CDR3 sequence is CASSPFSGANVLFF.

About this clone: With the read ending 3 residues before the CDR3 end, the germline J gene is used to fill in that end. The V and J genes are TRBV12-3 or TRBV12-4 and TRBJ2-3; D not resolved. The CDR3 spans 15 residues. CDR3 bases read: TGTGCCAGCAGTCCCCACACCCCTCTCAAAGAGACG. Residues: CASSPHTPLKET. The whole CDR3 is CASSPHTPLKETQYF.

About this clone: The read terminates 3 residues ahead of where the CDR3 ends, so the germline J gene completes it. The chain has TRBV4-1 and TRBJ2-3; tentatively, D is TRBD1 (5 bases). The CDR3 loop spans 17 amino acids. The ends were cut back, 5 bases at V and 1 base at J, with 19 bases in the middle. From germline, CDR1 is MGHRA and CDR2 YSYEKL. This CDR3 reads CASSGYAAGQRTDTQYF. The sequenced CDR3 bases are TGCGCCAGCAGCGGTTATGCAGCTGGACAACGCACAGATACG.

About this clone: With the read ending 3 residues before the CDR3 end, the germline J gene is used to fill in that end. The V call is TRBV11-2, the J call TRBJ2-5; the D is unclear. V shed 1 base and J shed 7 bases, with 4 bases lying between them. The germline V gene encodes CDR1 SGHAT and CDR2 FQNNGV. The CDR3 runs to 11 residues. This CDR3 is CASSLGGTQYF. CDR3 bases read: TGTGCCAGCAGCTTAGGAGGGACC.

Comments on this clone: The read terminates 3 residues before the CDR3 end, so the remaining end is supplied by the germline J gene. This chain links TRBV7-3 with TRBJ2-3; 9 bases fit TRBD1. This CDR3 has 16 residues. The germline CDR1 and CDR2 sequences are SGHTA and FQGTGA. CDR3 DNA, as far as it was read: TGTGCCAGCAGCTCCCAGGAGGGGACAGGGAAAGAGACG. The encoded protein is CASSSQEGTGKET. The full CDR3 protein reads CASSSQEGTGKETQYF.

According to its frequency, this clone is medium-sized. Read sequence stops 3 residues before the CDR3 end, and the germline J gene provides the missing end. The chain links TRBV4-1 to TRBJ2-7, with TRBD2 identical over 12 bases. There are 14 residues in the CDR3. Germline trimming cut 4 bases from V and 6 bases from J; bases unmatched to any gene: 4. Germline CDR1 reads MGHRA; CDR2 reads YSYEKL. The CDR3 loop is CASSLTSGSSEQYF. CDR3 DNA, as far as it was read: TGCGCCAGCAGCCTGACTAGCGGGAGCTCCGAG.

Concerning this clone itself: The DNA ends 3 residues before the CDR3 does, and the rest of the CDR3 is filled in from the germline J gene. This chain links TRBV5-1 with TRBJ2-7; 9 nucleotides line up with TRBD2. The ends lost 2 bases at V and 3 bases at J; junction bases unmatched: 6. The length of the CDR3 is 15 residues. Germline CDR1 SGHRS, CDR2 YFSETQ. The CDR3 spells CASSFLASGDYEQYF. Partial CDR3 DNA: TGCGCCAGCAGCTTCTTGGCTAGCGGGGACTACGAG.